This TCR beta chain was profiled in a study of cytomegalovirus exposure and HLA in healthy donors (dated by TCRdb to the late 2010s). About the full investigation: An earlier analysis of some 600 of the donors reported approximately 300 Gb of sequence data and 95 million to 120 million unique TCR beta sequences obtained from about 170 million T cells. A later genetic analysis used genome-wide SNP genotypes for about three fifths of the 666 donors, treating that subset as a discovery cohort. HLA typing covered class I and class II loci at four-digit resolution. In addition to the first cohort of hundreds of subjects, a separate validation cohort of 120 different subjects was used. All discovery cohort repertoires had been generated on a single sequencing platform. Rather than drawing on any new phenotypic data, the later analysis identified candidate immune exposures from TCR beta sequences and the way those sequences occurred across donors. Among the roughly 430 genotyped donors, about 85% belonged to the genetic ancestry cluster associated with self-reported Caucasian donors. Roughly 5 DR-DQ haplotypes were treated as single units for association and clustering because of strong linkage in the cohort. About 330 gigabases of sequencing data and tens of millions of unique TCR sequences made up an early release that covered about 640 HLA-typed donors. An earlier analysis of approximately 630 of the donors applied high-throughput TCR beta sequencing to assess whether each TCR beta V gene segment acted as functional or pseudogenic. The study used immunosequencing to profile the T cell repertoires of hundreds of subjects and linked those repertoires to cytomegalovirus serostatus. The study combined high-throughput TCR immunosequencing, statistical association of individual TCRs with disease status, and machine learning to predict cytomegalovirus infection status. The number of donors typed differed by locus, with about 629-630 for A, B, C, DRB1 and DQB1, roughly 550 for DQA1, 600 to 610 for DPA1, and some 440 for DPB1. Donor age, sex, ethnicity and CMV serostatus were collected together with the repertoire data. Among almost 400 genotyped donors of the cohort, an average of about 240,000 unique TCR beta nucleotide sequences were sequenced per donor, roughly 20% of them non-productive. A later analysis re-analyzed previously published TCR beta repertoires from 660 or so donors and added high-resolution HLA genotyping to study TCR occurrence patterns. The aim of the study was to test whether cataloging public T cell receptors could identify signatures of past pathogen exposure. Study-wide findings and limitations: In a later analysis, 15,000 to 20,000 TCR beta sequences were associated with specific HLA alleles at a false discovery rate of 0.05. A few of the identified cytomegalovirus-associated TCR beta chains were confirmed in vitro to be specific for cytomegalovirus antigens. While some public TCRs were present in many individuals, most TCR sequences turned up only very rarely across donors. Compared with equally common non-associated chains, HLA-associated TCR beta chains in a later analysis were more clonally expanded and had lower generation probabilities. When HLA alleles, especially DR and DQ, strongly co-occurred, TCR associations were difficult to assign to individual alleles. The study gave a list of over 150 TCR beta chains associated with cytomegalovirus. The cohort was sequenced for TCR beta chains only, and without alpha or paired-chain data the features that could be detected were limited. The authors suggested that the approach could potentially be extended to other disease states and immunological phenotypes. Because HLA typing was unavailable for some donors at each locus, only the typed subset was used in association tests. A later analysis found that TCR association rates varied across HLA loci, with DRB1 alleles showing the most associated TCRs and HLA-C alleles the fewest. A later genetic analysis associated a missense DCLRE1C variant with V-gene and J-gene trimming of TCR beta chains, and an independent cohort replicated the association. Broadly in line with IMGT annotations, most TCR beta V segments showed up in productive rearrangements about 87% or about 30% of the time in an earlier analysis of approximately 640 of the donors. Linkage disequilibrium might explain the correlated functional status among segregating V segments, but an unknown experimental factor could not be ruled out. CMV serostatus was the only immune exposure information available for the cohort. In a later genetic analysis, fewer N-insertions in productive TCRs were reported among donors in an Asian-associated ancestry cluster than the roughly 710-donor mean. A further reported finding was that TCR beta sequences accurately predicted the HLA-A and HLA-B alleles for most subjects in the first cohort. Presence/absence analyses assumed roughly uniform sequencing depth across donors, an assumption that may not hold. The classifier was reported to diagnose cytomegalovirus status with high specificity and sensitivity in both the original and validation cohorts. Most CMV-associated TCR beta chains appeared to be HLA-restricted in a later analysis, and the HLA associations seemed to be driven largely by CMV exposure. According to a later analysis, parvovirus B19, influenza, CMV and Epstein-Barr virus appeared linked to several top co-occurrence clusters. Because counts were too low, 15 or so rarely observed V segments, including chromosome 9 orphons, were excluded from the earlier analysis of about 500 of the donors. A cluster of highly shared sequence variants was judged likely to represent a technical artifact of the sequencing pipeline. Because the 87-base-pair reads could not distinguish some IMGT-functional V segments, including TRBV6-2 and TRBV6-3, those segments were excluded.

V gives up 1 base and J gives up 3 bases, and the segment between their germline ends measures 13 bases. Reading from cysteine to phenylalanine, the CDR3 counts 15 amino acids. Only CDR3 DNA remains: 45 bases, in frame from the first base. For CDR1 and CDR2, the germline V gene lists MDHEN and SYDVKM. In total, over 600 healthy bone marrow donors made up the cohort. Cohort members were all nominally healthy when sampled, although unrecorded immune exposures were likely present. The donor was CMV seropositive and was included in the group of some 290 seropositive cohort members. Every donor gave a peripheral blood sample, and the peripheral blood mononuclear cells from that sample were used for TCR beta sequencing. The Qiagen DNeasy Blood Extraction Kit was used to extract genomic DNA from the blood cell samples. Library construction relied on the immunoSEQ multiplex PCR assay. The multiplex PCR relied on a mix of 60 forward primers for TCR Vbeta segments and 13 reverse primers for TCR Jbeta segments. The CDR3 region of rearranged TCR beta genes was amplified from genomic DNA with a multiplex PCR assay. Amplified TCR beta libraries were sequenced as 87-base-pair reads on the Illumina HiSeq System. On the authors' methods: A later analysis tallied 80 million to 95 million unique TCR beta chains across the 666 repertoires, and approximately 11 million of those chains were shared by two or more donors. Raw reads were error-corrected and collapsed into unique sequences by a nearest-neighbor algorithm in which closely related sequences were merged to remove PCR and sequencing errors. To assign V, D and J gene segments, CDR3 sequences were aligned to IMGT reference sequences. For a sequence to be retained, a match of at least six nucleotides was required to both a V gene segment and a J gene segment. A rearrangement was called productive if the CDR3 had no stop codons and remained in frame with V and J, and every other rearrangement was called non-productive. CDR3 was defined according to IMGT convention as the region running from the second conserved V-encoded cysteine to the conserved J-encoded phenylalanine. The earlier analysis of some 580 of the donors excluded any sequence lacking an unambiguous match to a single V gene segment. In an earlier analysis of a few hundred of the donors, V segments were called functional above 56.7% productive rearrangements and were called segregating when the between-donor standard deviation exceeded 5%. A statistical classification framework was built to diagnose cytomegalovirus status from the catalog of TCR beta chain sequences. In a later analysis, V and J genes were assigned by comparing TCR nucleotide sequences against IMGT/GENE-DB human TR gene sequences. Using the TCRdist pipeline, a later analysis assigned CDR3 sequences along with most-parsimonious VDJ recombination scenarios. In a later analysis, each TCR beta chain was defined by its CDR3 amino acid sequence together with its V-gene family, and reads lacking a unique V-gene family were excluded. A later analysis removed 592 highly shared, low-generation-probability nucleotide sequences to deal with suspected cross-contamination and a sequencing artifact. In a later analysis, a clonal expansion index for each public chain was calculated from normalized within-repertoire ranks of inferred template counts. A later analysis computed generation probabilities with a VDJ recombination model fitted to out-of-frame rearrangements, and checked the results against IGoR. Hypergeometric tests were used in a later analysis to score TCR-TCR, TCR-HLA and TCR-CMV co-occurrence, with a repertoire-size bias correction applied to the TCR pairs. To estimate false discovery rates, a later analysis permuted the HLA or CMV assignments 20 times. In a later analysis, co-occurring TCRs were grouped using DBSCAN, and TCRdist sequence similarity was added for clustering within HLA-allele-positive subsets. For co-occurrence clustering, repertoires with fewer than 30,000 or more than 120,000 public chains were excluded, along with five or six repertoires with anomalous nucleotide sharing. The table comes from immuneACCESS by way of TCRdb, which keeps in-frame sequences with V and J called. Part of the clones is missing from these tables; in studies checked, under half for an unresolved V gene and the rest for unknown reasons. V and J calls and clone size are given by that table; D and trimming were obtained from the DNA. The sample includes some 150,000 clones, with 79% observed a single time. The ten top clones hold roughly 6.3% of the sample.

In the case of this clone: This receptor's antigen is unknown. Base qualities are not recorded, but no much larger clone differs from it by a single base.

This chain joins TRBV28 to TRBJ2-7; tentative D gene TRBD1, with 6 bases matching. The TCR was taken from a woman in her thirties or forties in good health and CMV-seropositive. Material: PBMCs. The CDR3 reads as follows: CASSLFGQQDYEQYF. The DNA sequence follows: TGTGCCAGCAGTTTATTCGGACAGCAAGACTACGAGCAGTACTTC. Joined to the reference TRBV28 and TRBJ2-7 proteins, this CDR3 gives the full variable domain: DVKVTQSSRYLVKRTGEKVFLECVQDMDHENMFWYRQDPGLGLRLIYFSYDVKMKEKGDIPEGYSVSREKKERFSLILESASTNQTSMYLCASSLFGQQDYEQYFGPGTRLTVT.